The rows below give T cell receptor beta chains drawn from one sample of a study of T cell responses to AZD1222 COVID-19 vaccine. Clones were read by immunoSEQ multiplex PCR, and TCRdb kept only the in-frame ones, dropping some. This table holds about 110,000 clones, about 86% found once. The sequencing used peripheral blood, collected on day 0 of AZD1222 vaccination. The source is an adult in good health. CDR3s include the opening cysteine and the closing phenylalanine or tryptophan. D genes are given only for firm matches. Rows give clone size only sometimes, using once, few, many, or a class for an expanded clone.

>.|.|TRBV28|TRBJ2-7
CASSSGTVNPAEQYF
TGTGCCAGCAGCTCCGGGACGGTGAACCCCGCCGAGCAGTACTTC
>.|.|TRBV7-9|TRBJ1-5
CASSLGEGLDQPQHF
TGTGCCAGCAGCTTAGGGGAGGGGCTAGATCAGCCCCAGCATTTT
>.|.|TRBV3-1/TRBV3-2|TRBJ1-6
CASSQGQRSPLHF
TGTGCCAGCAGCCAAGGGCAACGGTCACCCCTCCACTTT
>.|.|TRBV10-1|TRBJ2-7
CASGDTYEQYF
TGCGCCAGCGGAGACACCTACGAGCAGTACTTC
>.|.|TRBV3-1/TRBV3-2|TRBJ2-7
CASSQPSGWPNF
TGTGCCAGCAGCCAACCTTCGGGTTGGCCAAACTTC
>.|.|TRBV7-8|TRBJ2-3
CASSLQGVSGDTQYF
TGTGCCAGCAGCTTACAAGGGGTGTCTGGAGATACGCAGTATTTT
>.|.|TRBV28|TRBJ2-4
CASSSPQGYGNIQYF
TGTGCCAGCAGTTCTCCTCAGGGTTACGGAAACATTCAGTACTTC
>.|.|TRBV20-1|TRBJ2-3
CSASLGADTDTQYF
TGCAGTGCTAGTTTGGGGGCCGACACAGATACGCAGTATTTT
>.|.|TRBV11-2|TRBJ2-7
CASSLQGYEQYF
TGTGCCAGCAGCTTACAGGGCTACGAGCAGTACTTC
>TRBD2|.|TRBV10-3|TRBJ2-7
CATKLAGGYEQYF
TGTGCCACCAAACTAGCGGGGGGGTACGAGCAGTACTTC
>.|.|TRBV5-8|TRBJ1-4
CASSFRRLREKLFF
TGTGCCAGCAGCTTCCGCAGGCTCCGCGAAAAACTGTTTTTT
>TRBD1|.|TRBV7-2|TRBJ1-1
CASSWDRGATEAFF
TGTGCCAGCAGCTGGGACAGGGGGGCCACTGAAGCTTTCTTT
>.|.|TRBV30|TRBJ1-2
CAWSVTNRGAYGYTF
TGTGCCTGGAGTGTTACGAATCGGGGAGCCTATGGCTACACCTTC
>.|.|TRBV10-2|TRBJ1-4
CASSVGGKWEKLFF
TGCGCCAGCAGTGTGGGGGGGAAGTGGGAAAAACTGTTTTTT
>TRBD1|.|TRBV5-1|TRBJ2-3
CASSLGQDTDTQYF
TGCGCCAGCAGCTTAGGACAGGACACAGATACGCAGTATTTT
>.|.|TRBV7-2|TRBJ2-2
CASIPGARSITGELFF
TGTGCCAGCATCCCCGGGGCCAGGAGTATAACCGGGGAGCTGTTTTTT
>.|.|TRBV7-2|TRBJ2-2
CASSLASGAAGELFF
TGTGCCAGCAGCTTAGCTTCAGGGGCAGCCGGGGAGCTGTTTTTT
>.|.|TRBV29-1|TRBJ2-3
CSVDLIYSFTDTQYF
TGCAGCGTCGACCTGATCTACTCTTTCACAGATACGCAGTATTTT
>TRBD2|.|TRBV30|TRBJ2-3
CAWSGAGGLTDTQYF
TGTGCCTGGAGTGGGGCGGGGGGGTTGACAGATACGCAGTATTTT
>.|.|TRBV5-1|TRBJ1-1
CASSFDLGGKRAFF
TGCGCCAGCAGCTTCGACCTTGGAGGGAAAAGAGCTTTCTTT
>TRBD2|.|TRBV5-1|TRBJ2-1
CASSLRLAGVFEQFF
TGCGCCAGCAGCTTGAGGCTAGCGGGGGTCTTTGAGCAGTTCTTC
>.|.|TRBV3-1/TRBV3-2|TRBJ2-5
CASSPEYHGETQYF
TGTGCCAGCAGCCCGGAATACCACGGGGAGACCCAGTACTTC
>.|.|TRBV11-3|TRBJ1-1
CASSRGVEKAFF
TGTGCCAGCAGCCGGGGGGTAGAAAAAGCTTTCTTT
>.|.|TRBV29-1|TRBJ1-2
CSVDGVLSYGYTF
TGCAGCGTTGATGGTGTACTCAGCTATGGCTACACCTTC
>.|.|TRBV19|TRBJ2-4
CASSPPGTLAKNIQYF
TGTGCCAGTAGCCCTCCCGGGACATTAGCCAAAAACATTCAGTACTTC
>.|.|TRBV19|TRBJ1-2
CATGDEAGYTF
TGTGCCACCGGGGACGAGGCTGGCTACACCTTC
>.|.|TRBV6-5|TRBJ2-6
CASRAGSGANVLTF
TGTGCCAGCAGGGCGGGCTCTGGGGCCAACGTCCTGACTTTC
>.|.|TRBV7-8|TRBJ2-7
CASRRTSTSPSSYEQYF
TGTGCCAGCAGACGGACCTCCACCAGCCCATCCTCCTACGAGCAGTACTTC
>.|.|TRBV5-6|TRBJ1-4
CASSFGGAEWEKLFF
TGTGCCAGCAGCTTCGGAGGTGCGGAATGGGAAAAACTGTTTTTT
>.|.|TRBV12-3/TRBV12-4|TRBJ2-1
CASRTNIDEQFF
TGTGCCAGCAGGACAAATATCGATGAGCAGTTCTTC
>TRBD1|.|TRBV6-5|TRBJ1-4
CASNRLQGGNEKLFF
TGTGCCAGCAACCGATTACAGGGGGGGAATGAAAAACTGTTTTTT
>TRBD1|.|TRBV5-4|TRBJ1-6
CASSLRTGGSNSPLHF
TGTGCCAGCAGCCTGCGGACAGGGGGGTCTAATTCACCCCTCCACTTT
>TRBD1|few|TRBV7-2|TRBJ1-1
CASSPRTGWSTEAFF
TGTGCCAGCAGCCCACGGACAGGCTGGAGCACTGAAGCTTTCTTT
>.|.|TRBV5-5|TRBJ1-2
CASSWGGSYGYTF
TGTGCCAGCTCTTGGGGGGGAAGCTATGGCTACACCTTC
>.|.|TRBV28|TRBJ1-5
CASRQDSSYSNQPQHF
TGTGCCAGCAGACAAGACAGTTCTTATAGCAATCAGCCCCAGCATTTT
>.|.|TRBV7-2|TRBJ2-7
CASSPGWESYEQYF
TGTGCCAGCAGCCCCGGGTGGGAGTCCTACGAGCAGTACTTC
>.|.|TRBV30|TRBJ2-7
CAWTVGSLSYEQYF
TGTGCCTGGACTGTAGGCTCCCTCTCCTACGAGCAGTACTTC